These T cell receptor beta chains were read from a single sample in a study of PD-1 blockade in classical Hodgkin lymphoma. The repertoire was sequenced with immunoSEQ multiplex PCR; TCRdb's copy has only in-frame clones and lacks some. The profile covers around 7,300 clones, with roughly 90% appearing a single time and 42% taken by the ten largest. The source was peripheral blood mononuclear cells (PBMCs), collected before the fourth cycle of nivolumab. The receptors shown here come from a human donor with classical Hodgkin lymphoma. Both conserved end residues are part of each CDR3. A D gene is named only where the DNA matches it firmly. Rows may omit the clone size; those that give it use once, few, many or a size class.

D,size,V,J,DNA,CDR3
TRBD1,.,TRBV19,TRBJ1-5,TGTGCCAGTAGTCCCGGGACAGGTAGCAATCAGCCCCAGCATTTT,CASSPGTGSNQPQHF
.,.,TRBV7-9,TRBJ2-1,TGTGCCAGCAGCTTAGAGGGGACCGGGGATGAGCAGTTCTTC,CASSLEGTGDEQFF
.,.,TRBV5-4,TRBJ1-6,TGTGCCAGCAGCTTGGATACGAGGTATAATTCACCCCTCCACTTT,CASSLDTRYNSPLHF
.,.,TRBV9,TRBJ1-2,TGTGCCAGCAGCGCGACAAATAACTATGGCTACACCTTC,CASSATNNYGYTF
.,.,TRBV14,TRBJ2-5,TGTGCCAGCAGCCAATCGACCTTCCTTGGGGGTGAAGAGACCCAGTACTTC,CASSQSTFLGGEETQYF
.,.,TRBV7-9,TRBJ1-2,TGTGCCAGCAGCTTCGGTCAGGGGAACTATGGCTACACCTTC,CASSFGQGNYGYTF
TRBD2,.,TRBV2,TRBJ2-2,TGTGCCAGCAGTGGGGCGGGGGGCCTAAACACCGGGGAGCTGTTTTTT,CASSGAGGLNTGELFF
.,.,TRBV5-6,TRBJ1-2,TGTGCCAGCAGCTTAATGAACTATGGCTACACCTTC,CASSLMNYGYTF
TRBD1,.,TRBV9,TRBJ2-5,TGTGCCAGCAGCGTAGGGGCGGGACAGGGAGAGACCCAGTACTTC,CASSVGAGQGETQYF
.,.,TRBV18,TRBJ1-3,TGTGCCAGCTCCCCACAGACTCTCTCTGGAAACACCATATATTTT,CASSPQTLSGNTIYF
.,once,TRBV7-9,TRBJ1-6,TGTGCCAGCAAACTAGGGATGGGGTATAATTCACCCCTCCACTTT,CASKLGMGYNSPLHF
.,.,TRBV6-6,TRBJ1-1,TGTGCCAGCAGCTACGCTGGGGGCTCGGTCACTGAAGCTTTCTTT,CASSYAGGSVTEAFF
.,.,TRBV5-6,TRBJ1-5,TGTGCCAGCAGCTCTGGGGCCCCCTCGGGAAATCAGCCCCAGCATTTT,CASSSGAPSGNQPQHF
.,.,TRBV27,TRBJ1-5,TGTGCCAGCAGTTCCCTAGGCCCTAATCAGCCCCAGCATTTT,CASSSLGPNQPQHF
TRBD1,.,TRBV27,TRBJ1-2,TGTGCCAGCTGTACAGGGGGCTATGGCTACACCTTC,CASCTGGYGYTF
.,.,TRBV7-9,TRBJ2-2,TGTGCCAGCAGCTTGTACGGAACGAACACCGGGGAGCTGTTTTTT,CASSLYGTNTGELFF
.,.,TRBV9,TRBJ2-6,TGTGCCAGCAGCCCTCGACTCTGGGCCAACGTCCTGACTTTC,CASSPRLWANVLTF
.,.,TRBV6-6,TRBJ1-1,TGTGCCAGCAGTTGGACGGTGAACACTGAAGCTTTCTTT,CASSWTVNTEAFF
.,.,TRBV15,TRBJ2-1,TGTGCCACCAGCAGAGATAGGGCACTTCCCTACAATGAGCAGTTCTTC,CATSRDRALPYNEQFF
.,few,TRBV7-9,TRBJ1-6,TGTGCCAGCAGCTTAGGCCTTGCGAATTCACCCCTCCACTTT,CASSLGLANSPLHF
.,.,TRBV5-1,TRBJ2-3,TGCGCCAGCAGCTTTTCTTTCACAGATACGCAGTATTTT,CASSFSFTDTQYF
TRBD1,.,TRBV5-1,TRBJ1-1,TGCGCCAGCAGCCAAATGCCACAGGGGCGGAACACTGAAGCTTTCTTT,CASSQMPQGRNTEAFF
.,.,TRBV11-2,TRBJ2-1,TGTGCCAGCAGCTTAGAGGGCAGGGGAGTATCGATGCGCTCCTACAATGAGCAGTTCTTC,CASSLEGRGVSMRSYNEQFF
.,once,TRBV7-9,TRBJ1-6,TGTGCCAGCACCCAGGGCAGCTATAATTCACCCCTCCACTTT,CASTQGSYNSPLHF